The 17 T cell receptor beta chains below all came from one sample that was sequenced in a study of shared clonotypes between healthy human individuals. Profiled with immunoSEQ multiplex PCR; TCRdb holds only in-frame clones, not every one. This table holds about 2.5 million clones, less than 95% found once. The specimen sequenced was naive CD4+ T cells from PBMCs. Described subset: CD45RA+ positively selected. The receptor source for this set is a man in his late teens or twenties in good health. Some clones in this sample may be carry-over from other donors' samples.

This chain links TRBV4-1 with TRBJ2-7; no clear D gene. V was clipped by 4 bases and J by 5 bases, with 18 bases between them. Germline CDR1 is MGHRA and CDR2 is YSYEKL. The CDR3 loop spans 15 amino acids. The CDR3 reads CASSPPPPLTHEQYF. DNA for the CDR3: TGCGCCAGCAGCCCTCCGCCTCCCCTCACCCACGAGCAGTACTTC.

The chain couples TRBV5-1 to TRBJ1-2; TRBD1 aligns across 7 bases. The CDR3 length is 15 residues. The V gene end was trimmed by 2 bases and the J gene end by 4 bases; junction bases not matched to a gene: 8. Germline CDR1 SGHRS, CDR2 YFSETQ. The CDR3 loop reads CASSLRQGEGYGYTF. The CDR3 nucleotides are TGCGCCAGCAGCTTACGGCAGGGGGAAGGCTATGGCTACACCTTC.

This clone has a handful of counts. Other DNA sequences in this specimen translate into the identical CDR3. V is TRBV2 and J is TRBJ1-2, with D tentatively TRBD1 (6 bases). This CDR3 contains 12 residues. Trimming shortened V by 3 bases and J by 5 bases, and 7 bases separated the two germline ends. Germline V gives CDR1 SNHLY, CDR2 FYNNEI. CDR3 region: CASSEDSYGYTF. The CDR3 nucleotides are TGTGCCAGCAGTGAGGACAGTTATGGCTACACCTTC.

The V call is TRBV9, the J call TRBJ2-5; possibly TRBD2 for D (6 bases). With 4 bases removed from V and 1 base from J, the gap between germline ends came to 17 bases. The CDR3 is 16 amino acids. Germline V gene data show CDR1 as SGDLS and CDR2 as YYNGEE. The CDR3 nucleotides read TGTGCCAGCAGCCTCTCCGGGGCGGGGATCCAAGAGACCCAGTACTTC. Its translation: CASSLSGAGIQETQYF.

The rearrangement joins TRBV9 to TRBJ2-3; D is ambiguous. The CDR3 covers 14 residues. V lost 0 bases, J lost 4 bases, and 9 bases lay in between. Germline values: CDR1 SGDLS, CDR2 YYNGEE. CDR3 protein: CASSVASYSDTQYF. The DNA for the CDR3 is TGTGCCAGCAGCGTAGCGAGTTATTCAGATACGCAGTATTTT.

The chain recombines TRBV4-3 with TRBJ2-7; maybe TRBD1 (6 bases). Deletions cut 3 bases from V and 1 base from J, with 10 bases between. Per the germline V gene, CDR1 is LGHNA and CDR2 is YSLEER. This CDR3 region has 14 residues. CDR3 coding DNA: TGCGCCAGCAGCCATCGGACAGAATCCTACGAGCAGTACTTC. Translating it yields CASSHRTESYEQYF.

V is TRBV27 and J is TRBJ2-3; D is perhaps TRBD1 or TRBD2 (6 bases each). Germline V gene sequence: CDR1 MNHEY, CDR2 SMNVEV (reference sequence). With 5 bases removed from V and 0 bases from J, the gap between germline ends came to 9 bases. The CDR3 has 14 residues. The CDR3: CASSAGHSTDTQYF. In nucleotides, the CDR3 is TGTGCCAGCAGTGCGGGACATAGCACAGATACGCAGTATTTT.

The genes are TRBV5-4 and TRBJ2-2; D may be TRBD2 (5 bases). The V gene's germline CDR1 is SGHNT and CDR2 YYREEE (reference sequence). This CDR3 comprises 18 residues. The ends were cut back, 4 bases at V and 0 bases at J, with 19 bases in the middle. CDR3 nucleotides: TGTGCCAGCAGCCCATTCGGAGGTCCGGCAGCGAACACCGGGGAGCTGTTTTTT. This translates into CASSPFGGPAANTGELFF.

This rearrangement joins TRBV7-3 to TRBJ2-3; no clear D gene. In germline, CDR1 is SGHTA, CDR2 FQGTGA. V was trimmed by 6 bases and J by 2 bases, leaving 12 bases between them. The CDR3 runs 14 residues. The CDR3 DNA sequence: TGTGCCAGCAGTTTTCGACCGACCACAGATACGCAGTATTTT. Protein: CASSFRPTTDTQYF. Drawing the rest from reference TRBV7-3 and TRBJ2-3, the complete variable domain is GAGVSQTPSNKVTEKGKYVELRCDPISGHTALYWYRQSLGQGPEFLIYFQGTGAADDSGLPNDRFFAVRPEGSVSTLKIQRTERGDSAVYLCASSFRPTTDTQYFGPGTRLTVL.

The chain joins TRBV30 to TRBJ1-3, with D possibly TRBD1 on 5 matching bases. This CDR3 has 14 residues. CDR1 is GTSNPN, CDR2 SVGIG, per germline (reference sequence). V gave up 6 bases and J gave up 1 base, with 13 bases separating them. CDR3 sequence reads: CACRRGLSGNTIYF. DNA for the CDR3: TGTGCCTGCCGTCGGGGCCTATCTGGAAACACCATATATTTT.

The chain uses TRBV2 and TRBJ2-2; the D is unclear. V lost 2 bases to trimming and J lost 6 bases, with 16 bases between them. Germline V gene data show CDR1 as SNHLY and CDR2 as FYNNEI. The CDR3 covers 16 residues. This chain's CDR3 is CASSERPAGGAGELFF. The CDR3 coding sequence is TGTGCCAGCAGTGAAAGGCCGGCCGGTGGAGCCGGGGAGCTGTTTTTT.

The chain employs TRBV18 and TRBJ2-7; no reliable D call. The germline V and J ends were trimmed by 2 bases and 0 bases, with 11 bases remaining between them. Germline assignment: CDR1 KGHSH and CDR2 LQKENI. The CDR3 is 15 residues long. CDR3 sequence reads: CASSPEWGSSYEQYF. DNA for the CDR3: TGTGCCAGCTCACCAGAGTGGGGTAGCTCCTACGAGCAGTACTTC.

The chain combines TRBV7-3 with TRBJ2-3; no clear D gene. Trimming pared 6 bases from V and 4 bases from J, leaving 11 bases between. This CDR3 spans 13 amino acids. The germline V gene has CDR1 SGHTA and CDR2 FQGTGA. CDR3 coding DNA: TGTGCCAGCAGTCGAGAAGACGCAGATACGCAGTATTTT. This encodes CASSREDADTQYF. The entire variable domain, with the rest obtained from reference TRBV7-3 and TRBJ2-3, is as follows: GAGVSQTPSNKVTEKGKYVELRCDPISGHTALYWYRQSLGQGPEFLIYFQGTGAADDSGLPNDRFFAVRPEGSVSTLKIQRTERGDSAVYLCASSREDADTQYFGPGTRLTVL.

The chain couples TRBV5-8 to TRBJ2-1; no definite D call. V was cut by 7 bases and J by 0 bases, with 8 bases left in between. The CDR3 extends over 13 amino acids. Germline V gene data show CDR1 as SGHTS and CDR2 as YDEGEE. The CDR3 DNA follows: TGTGCCAGCCATAGGAGCTCCTACAATGAGCAGTTCTTC. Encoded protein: CASHRSSYNEQFF.

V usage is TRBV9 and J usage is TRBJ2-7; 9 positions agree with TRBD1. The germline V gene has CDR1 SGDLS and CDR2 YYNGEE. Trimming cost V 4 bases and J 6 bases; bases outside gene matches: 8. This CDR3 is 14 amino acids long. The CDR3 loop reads CASSRRDRDLEQYF. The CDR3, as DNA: TGTGCCAGCAGCCGTCGGGACAGGGATCTCGAGCAGTACTTC.

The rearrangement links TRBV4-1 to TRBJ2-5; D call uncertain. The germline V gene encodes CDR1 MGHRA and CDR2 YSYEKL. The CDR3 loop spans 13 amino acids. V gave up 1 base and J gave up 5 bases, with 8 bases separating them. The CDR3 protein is CASSQVMPETQYF. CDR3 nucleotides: TGCGCCAGCAGCCAAGTAATGCCCGAGACCCAGTACTTC.

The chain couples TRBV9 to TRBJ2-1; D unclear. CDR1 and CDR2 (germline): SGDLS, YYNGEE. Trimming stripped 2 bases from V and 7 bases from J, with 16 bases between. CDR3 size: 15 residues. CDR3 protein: CASSVPPGTWNEQFF. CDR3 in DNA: TGTGCCAGCAGCGTCCCCCCAGGCACATGGAATGAGCAGTTCTTC.